The following is a TCR beta chain sequence with its context. Its antigen target is currently unknown. No clone much larger than this one lies a single base away; base qualities are absent. Library prep was done by PCR. TCRdb records Illumina HiSeq 2500 as the sequencer. TCR library preparation used molecular barcoding, with unique molecular identifiers applied to normalize quantification of the TCRbeta repertoire. TCRdb reran the public reads through fastp at Q25 and MiXCR, keeping productive beta chains. Identical CDR3 proteins give one entry, which carries the most common genes and DNA. The sample table lists around 370,000 distinct CDR3 sequences, around 15% of them with a count of one. The ten top clones hold roughly two fifths of the sample. Reading the label with the study, this specimen's treatment or condition is: allogeneic hematopoietic cell transplantation with graft depleted of TCRalphabeta T cells and CD19 B cells. Transplant recipients were children who received TCRalphabeta/CD19-depleted allogeneic hematopoietic cell grafts.

Inclusive of the bounding cysteine and phenylalanine, the CDR3 is 13 residues long. CDR3 DNA only is kept here, 39 bases in frame from base 1. According to the germline V gene, CDR1 reads SGHAT and CDR2 reads FQNNGV. Trimming removed 3 bases from V and 2 bases from J, leaving 7 bases between the germline ends. The source of the sample is a study of T-cell reconstitution after alpha-beta-depleted transplantation in children (dated by TCRdb to between 2015 and 2016). For the study in its entirety: Using TCR repertoire profiling, the study quantitatively followed how T-cell immune reconstitution unfolded in children after TCRalphabeta/CD19-depleted allogeneic hematopoietic cell transplantation.

Results the study describes overall, beyond this receptor: In some patients, high TCRbeta diversity at day 60 was attributed to recipient T cells and intrathymic progenitors that had survived conditioning. The apparently early alphabetaT-cell count recovery about two months after transplant was reportedly dependent on only several hundred rapidly expanded clones derived from non-depleted graft cells. Over the following months the frequencies of hyperexpanded clones went down, and after one year T-cell counts and TCRbeta diversity were mostly credited to newly produced T cells.

Sequenced material: PBMCs, mostly from graft donor cells, taken 360 days after TCRalphabeta/CD19-depleted stem cell transplant. This chain is built from TRBV11-2 and TRBJ1-1; the D gene cannot be named for sure. This sequence was found in a male patient aged 2-9 years who had a stem cell transplant for acute lymphoblastic leukemia, so the T cells may come from the graft donor. The nucleotide sequence is TGTGCCAGCAGCTTTGCAAGTAACACTGAAGCTTTCTTT. It encodes CASSFASNTEAFF.